The clone carrying this T cell receptor (beta chain) was seen a single time. The antigen remains unidentified. The sample comes from a study of brain T cells in children with intractable seizures. Study-level findings and limits: Pre- and post-surgery blood differed in depth, so pre-surgery absences may be undersampling. Patients' HCMV serostatus was unknown; virus specificity rests on CDR3 similarity alone.

CDR3 length equals 15 residues. V was clipped by 3 bases and J by 3 bases, with 14 bases between them. Germline CDR1 KGHSH, CDR2 LQKENI. Produced via immunoSEQ multiplex PCR; TCRdb's table is partial and in-frame only. Of tens of thousands of clones in the sample, more than 85% are singletons; the top ten hold more than 1.5%. Surgery cases with the highest brain T cell transcript signatures were chosen for sequencing. Patients received at least one anti-epileptic drug before surgery. The TCR was taken from a boy younger than two with tuberous sclerosis and intractable seizures. The sequencing used peripheral blood, collected at surgery. The chain is built from TRBV18 and TRBJ1-1; D call uncertain. CDR3 region: CASSPDAVGDTEAFF. CDR3 in DNA: TGTGCCAGCTCACCCGACGCGGTTGGGGACACTGAAGCTTTCTTT.